This T cell receptor beta chain was captured in a study of T cell responses to AZD1222 COVID-19 vaccine. This CDR3 is built from 14 residues. Germline V gene data show CDR1 as LNHDA and CDR2 as SQIVND (reference sequence). V was clipped by 6 bases and J by 6 bases; unmatched bases: 5. Sequencing was performed with immunoSEQ multiplex PCR; in TCRdb, only in-frame clones are kept and a portion is missing. This sample yields over 65,000 clones, of which 70% to 80% are seen a single time; 20% to 25% belongs to the top ten. The sample in question was peripheral blood, obtained on day 0 of AZD1222 vaccination. The TCR sequence derives from an adult in good health. V is TRBV19 and J is TRBJ2-1, with 10 nucleotides matching TRBD2. As DNA, the CDR3 is TGTGCCAGTAGCCAAAGCGGGAGGGGCAATGAGCAGTTCTTC. As protein: CASSQSGRGNEQFF.